Below are 6 T cell receptor beta chains sequenced from a single sample in a study of blood T cells in healthy people across ages. Next came a second PCR, run for about 6 to 12 cycles, which used a sample-barcoded 5' primer along with a J-beta primer mix. MiXCR, run by TCRdb on the 5' RACE reads, gives a single entry per CDR3 protein. The sample has hundreds of thousands of distinct CDR3 sequences, roughly 41% seen once; the top ten hold 30%. The material sequenced was blood. The receptors stem from an elderly man in good health.

The chain joins TRBV3-1 to TRBJ2-7; maybe TRBD2 (7 bases). Trimming removed 1 base at V and 0 bases at J, with 13 bases between. Germline V gene sequence: CDR1 LGHDT, CDR2 YNNKEL (reference sequence). This CDR3 is built from 16 residues. CDR3 nucleotide sequence: TGTGCCAGCAGCCAAGTAGGGGCGGGGGCCTCCTACGAGCAGTACTTC. Protein product: CASSQVGAGASYEQYF.

The chain recombines TRBV7-9 with TRBJ2-1; weak D call: TRBD1 (7 bases). Trimming left V 5 bases short and J 8 bases short, with 22 bases between. Germline loops: CDR1 SEHNR, CDR2 FQNEAQ (reference sequence). There are 16 residues in the CDR3. CDR3 nucleotides: TGTGCCAGCAGCCCCCCAGGGGGAGGAGGCTGGGATGAGCAGTTCTTC. This translates into CASSPPGGGGWDEQFF.

This clonotype was detected only a few times. The chain recombines TRBV7-2 with TRBJ1-3; weak D call: TRBD1 (6 bases). The CDR3 is made up of 15 amino acids. V was cut by 5 bases and J by 0 bases, with 11 bases left in between. Per germline, CDR1 SGHTA and CDR2 FQGNSA. The CDR3 spells CASSARQVSGNTIYF. CDR3 nucleotides: TGTGCCAGCAGCGCACGACAGGTCTCTGGAAACACCATATATTTT.

This clonotype has ten or more counts. This rearrangement joins TRBV20-1 to TRBJ2-4; D is ambiguous. The germline V gene has CDR1 DFQATT and CDR2 SNEGSKA (reference sequence). This CDR3 spans 16 amino acids. With 1 base removed from V and 0 bases from J, the gap between germline ends came to 13 bases. The CDR3 loop reads CSARGMGKLAKNIQYF. CDR3 coding DNA: TGCAGTGCTAGAGGAATGGGAAAACTAGCCAAAAACATTCAGTACTTC.

V usage is TRBV7-9 and J usage is TRBJ1-1; tentative D call: TRBD1 (5 bases). Germline CDR1 is SEHNR and CDR2 is FQNEAQ (reference sequence). V was clipped by 4 bases and J by 4 bases, with 16 bases between them. CDR3 size: 15 residues. In DNA, the CDR3 is TGTGCCAGCAGCTCCCAGCCCGGGGGTCTCACTGAAGCTTTCTTT. Translated: CASSSQPGGLTEAFF.

The genes are TRBV20-1 and TRBJ2-1, with 10 positions matching TRBD2. V gave up 0 bases and J gave up 8 bases; unmatched junction bases: 10. CDR1 is DFQATT, CDR2 SNEGSKA, per germline (reference sequence). This CDR3 has 16 residues. The DNA of the CDR3 is TGCAGTGCTAGAGATCAGAGCGGGAGGGTAGGGCATGAGCAGTTCTTC. It specifies CSARDQSGRVGHEQFF.